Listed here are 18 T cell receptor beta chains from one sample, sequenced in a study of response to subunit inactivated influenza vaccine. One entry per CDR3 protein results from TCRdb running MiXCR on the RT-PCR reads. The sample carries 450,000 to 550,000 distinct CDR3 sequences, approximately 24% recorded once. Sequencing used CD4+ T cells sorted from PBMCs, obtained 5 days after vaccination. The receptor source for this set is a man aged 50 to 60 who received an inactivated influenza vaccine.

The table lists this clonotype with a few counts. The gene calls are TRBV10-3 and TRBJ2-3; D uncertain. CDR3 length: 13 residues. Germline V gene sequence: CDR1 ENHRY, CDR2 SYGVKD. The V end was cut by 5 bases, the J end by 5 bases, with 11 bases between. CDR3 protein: CAISPPDGDTQYF. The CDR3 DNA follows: TGTGCCATCAGTCCTCCGGACGGAGATACGCAGTATTTT.

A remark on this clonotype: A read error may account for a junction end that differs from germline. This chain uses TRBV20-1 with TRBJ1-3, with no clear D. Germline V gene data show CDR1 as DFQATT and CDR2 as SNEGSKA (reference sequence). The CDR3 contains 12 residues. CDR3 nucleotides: TGCAGTGTTAGAAACTCTGGAAACACCATATATTTT. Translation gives CSVRNSGNTIYF.

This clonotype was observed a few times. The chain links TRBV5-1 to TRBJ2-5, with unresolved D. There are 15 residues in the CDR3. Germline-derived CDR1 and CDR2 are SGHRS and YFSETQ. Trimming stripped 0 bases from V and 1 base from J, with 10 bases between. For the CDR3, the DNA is TGCGCCAGCAGCTTGGGTTCCCAGACCCAAGAGACCCAGTACTTC. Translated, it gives CASSLGSQTQETQYF.

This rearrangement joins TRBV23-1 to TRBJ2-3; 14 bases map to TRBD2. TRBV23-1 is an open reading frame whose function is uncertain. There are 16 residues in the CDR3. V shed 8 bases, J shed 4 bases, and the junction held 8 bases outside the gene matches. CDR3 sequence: CASGPETSGRADTQYF. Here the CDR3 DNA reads TGCGCCAGCGGACCTGAGACTAGCGGGAGGGCAGATACGCAGTATTTT.

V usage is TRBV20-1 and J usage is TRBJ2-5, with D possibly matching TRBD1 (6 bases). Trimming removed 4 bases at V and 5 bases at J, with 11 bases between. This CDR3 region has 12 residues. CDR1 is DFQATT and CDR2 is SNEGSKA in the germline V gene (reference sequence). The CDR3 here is CSAKQGAETQYF. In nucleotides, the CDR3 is TGCAGTGCTAAACAGGGCGCGGAGACCCAGTACTTC.

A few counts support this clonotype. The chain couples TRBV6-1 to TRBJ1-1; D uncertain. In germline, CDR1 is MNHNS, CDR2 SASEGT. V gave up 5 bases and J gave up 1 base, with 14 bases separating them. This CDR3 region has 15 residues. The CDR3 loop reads CASSKQTRGNTEAFF. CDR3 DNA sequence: TGTGCCAGCAGTAAACAGACAAGAGGGAACACTGAAGCTTTCTTT.

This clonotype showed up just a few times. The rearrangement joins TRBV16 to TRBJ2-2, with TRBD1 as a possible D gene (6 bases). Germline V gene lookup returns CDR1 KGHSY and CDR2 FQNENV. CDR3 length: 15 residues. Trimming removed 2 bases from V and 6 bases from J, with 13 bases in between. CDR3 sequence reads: CASSQTRGNAGELFF. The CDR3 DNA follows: TGTGCCAGCAGCCAAACCAGGGGTAACGCCGGGGAGCTGTTTTTT.

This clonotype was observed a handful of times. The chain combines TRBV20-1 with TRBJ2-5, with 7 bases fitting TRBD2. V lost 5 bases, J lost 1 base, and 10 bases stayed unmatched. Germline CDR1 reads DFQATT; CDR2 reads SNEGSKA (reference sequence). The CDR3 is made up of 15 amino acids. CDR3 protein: CSAYNPRTSQETQYF. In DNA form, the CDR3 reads TGCAGTGCTTATAATCCGCGGACTAGCCAAGAGACCCAGTACTTC.

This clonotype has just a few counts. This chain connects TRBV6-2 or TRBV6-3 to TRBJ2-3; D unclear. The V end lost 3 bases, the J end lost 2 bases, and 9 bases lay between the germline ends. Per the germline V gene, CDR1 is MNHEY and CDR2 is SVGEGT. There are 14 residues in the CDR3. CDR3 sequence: CASSYGQITDTQYF. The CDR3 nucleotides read TGTGCCAGCAGTTATGGGCAGATCACAGATACGCAGTATTTT.

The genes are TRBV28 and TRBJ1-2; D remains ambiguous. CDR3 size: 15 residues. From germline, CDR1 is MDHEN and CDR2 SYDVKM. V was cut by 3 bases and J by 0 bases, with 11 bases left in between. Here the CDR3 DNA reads TGTGCCAGCAGTTTTGGGGTTAAAGCTAACTATGGCTACACCTTC. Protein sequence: CASSFGVKANYGYTF.

The CDR3 nucleotides read TGTGCCACCAGCACCGGGGACGGGGGAAGTGGAGAGACCCAGTACTTC. This translates into CATSTGDGGSGETQYF. V and J are TRBV15 and TRBJ2-5; the D gene is possibly TRBD2 (6 bases). The length of the CDR3 is 16 residues. The germline V gene has CDR1 LNHNV and CDR2 YYDKDF (reference sequence). V lost 4 bases and J lost 4, with 19 bases in between. Supplemented by reference TRBV15 and TRBJ2-5, the full variable domain reads DAMVIQNPRYQVTQFGKPVTLSCSQTLNHNVMYWYQQKSSQAPKLLFHYYDKDFNNEADTPDNFQSRRPNTSFCFLDIRSPGLGDTAMYLCATSTGDGGSGETQYFGPGTRLLVL.

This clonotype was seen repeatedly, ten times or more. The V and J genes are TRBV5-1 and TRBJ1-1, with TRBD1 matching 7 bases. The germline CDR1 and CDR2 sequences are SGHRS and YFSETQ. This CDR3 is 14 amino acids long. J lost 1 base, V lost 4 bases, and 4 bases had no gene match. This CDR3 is CASSQGQPNTEAFF. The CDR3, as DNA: TGCGCCAGCAGCCAGGGACAGCCGAACACTGAAGCTTTCTTT.

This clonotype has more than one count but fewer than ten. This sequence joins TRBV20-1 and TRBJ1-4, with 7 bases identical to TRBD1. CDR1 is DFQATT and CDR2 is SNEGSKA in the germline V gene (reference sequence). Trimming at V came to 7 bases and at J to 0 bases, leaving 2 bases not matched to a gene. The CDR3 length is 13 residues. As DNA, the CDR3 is TGCAGTGGCCAGGGGGCAACTAATGAAAAACTGTTTTTT. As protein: CSGQGATNEKLFF.

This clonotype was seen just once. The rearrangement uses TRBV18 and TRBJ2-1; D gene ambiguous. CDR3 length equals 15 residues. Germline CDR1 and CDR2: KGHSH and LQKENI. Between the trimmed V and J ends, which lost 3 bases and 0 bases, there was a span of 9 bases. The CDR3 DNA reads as TGTGCCAGCTCACCGAAGAGGAGCTCCTACAATGAGCAGTTCTTC. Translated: CASSPKRSSYNEQFF.

The CDR3 DNA follows: TGTGCCAGCAGCCAGAATGGAGGGGCAGAGACCCAGTACTTC. This codes for CASSQNGGAETQYF. V gene TRBV3-1 combines with J gene TRBJ2-5, with TRBD2 as a possible D gene (6 bases). The V gene lost 3 bases and the J gene lost 4 bases, with 12 bases spanning the gap. The germline CDR1 and CDR2 sequences are LGHDT and YNNKEL (reference sequence). The CDR3 loop spans 14 amino acids.

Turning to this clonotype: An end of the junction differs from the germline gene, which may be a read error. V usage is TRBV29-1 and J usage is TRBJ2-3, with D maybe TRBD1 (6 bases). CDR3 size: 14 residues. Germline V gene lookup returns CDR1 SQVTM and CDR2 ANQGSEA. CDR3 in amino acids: CSVGSPGRTDTHYF. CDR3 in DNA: TGCAGCGTTGGTTCGCCAGGGCGGACAGATACGCACTATTTT.

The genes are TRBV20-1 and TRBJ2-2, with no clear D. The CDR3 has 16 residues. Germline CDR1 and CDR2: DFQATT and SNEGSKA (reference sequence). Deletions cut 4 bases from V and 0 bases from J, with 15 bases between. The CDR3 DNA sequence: TGCAGTGCTAATTCCCCCTTAAGCGCGAACACCGGGGAGCTGTTTTTT. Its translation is CSANSPLSANTGELFF.

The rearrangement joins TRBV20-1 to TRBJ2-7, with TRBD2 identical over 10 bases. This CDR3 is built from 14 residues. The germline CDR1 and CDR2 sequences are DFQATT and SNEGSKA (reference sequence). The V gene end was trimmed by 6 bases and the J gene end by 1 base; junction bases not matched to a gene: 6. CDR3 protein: CSASSGSQSYEQYF. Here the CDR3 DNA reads TGCAGTGCCTCTAGCGGGAGTCAATCCTACGAGCAGTACTTC.